This TCR beta chain stems from a study of blood T cell repertoires in COVID-19. Assay: immunoSEQ multiplex PCR; the TCRdb copy retains only in-frame clones and omits some. The data show around 210,000 clones, around 83% seen once. The germline V gene encodes CDR1 SNHLY and CDR2 FYNNEI. This CDR3 comprises 14 residues. The V and J ends lost 4 bases and 2 bases, in that order; junction bases with no gene match: 3. A word on this clone: The same CDR3 arises from other DNA sequences in this sample as well.

The V and J genes are TRBV2 and TRBJ2-5, with 8 bases matching TRBD1. The sample was peripheral blood. The sequence derives from a human donor in a cohort sampled during active COVID-19. The CDR3 nucleotides are TGTGCCAGCAGTGGGACAGGGTATCAAGAGACCCAGTACTTC. It is translated as CASSGTGYQETQYF.